Each of the 11 T cell receptor beta chains below was sequenced from the same sample in a study of T cell responses to AZD1222 COVID-19 vaccine. Produced via immunoSEQ multiplex PCR; TCRdb's table is partial and in-frame only. The repertoire consists of some 91,000 clones, with 90% to 95% occurring once and the leading ten covering roughly 12%. The sequenced sample was peripheral blood, obtained on day 0 of AZD1222 vaccination. The origin of the receptors is an adult in good health.

The rearrangement uses TRBV9 and TRBJ1-2; 7 nucleotides match TRBD1. Germline V CDR1 and CDR2: SGDLS, YYNGEE. With 0 bases clipped from V and 6 bases from J, the junction kept 8 bases outside the gene matches. The CDR3 runs 15 residues. The CDR3 DNA is TGTGCCAGCAGCGTAGTTGACAGGGCATCCCATGGCTACACCTTC. Protein: CASSVVDRASHGYTF. Complete variable domain (other parts from reference TRBV9 and TRBJ1-2): DSGVTQTPKHLITATGQRVTLRCSPRSGDLSVYWYQQSLDQGLQFLIQYYNGEERAKGNILERFSAQQFPDLHSELNLSSLELGDSALYFCASSVVDRASHGYTFGSGTRLTVV.

This chain uses TRBV18 with TRBJ2-7, with D possibly being TRBD1 or TRBD2 (5 bases each). Trimming stripped 6 bases from V and 3 bases from J, with 12 bases between. CDR1 is KGHSH, CDR2 LQKENI, per germline. The CDR3 length is 13 residues. For the CDR3, the DNA is TGTGCCAGCTCGGGACGGATGAACTACGAGCAGTACTTC. Protein product: CASSGRMNYEQYF.

The V and J genes are TRBV7-9 and TRBJ1-1; D remains ambiguous. The CDR3 loop spans 12 amino acids. The V gene lost 4 bases and the J gene lost 9 bases, with 12 bases spanning the gap. Germline V gene lookup returns CDR1 SEHNR and CDR2 FQNEAQ (reference sequence). CDR3 DNA: TGTGCCAGCAGCTGGGGAGACCCTCAAGCTTTCTTT. It encodes CASSWGDPQAFF. Complete variable domain (other parts from reference TRBV7-9 and TRBJ1-1): DTGVSQNPRHKITKRGQNVTFRCDPISEHNRLYWYRQTLGQGPEFLTYFQNEAQLEKSRLLSDRFSAERPKGSFSTLEIQRTEQGDSAMYLCASSWGDPQAFFGQGTRLTVV.

The V and J genes are TRBV6-4 and TRBJ1-5; no firm D call. The V and J ends lost 9 bases and 10 bases respectively, with 19 bases between them. Looked up from germline, CDR1 is MRHNA and CDR2 is SNTAGT. This CDR3 is 13 amino acids long. The CDR3: CASSLTREGPQHF. CDR3 in DNA: TGTGCCAGTTCCCTCACCCGGGAGGGACCCCAGCATTTT.

The chain carries TRBV18 and TRBJ2-7, with D possibly being TRBD2 (5 bases). Germline CDR1 KGHSH, CDR2 LQKENI. The CDR3 extends over 13 amino acids. The V end was cut by 5 bases, the J end by 5 bases, with 13 bases between. In nucleotides, the CDR3 is TGTGCCAGCTCAGAAAAGGGAGACCACGAGCAGTACTTC. Its protein product is CASSEKGDHEQYF.

V usage is TRBV4-1 and J usage is TRBJ2-5; D call uncertain. The germline V gene encodes CDR1 MGHRA and CDR2 YSYEKL. CDR3 length: 13 amino acids. V lost 1 base, J lost 3 bases, and 6 bases lay in between. CDR3 loop: CASSQGEKETQYF. CDR3 DNA: TGCGCCAGCAGCCAAGGAGAGAAAGAGACCCAGTACTTC.

The V gene is TRBV30, the J gene TRBJ1-1; no reliable D call. Trimming shortened V by 3 bases and J by 0 bases, and 5 bases separated the two germline ends. The CDR3 length is 12 residues. In germline, CDR1 is GTSNPN, CDR2 SVGIG (reference sequence). CDR3 sequence (DNA): TGTGCCTGGAGCAGAATGAACACTGAAGCTTTCTTT. Translating it yields CAWSRMNTEAFF.

This clone was recorded once. The chain carries TRBV19 and TRBJ2-5; no clear D gene. The CDR3 sequence is 14 residues long. The germline V gene has CDR1 LNHDA and CDR2 SQIVND (reference sequence). V gave up 8 bases and J gave up 4 bases, with 17 bases separating them. In nucleotides, the CDR3 is TGTGCCAGTCGGTTGGCGGACGGCCTAGAGACCCAGTACTTC. It specifies CASRLADGLETQYF.

The V and J genes are TRBV28 and TRBJ1-2; tentatively, D is TRBD1 (5 bases). Germline loops: CDR1 MDHEN, CDR2 SYDVKM. Trimming took off 4 bases at V and 4 bases at J, with 19 bases between the two ends. This CDR3 has 16 residues. CDR3 sequence (DNA): TGTGCCAGCAGTTCCGGGGCGGGTGGGACGGCCTATGGCTACACCTTC. This sequence encodes CASSSGAGGTAYGYTF.

The chain carries TRBV11-3 and TRBJ1-2; unclear D gene. Trimming removed 1 base from V and 8 bases from J, with 14 bases in between. This CDR3 spans 14 amino acids. Germline CDR1 and CDR2: SGHNT and YENEEA. Here the CDR3 DNA reads TGTGCCAGCAGCTTAGTGGTATTTATAGGGGGCTACACCTTC. Residues: CASSLVVFIGGYTF.

The chain employs TRBV12-5 and TRBJ2-7, with D maybe TRBD2 (5 bases). CDR3 length: 16 residues. V dropped 0 bases and J dropped 4 bases, with 16 bases sitting between them. Germline V lookup: CDR1 LGHNT, CDR2 FRNRAP. CDR3 sequence (DNA): TGTGCTAGTGGTTTGGTACGTATTTGGAGGACTTACGAGCAGTACTTC. It codes for CASGLVRIWRTYEQYF.